The rows below give T cell receptor beta chains drawn from one sample of a study of blood T cells in healthy people across ages. TCRdb used MiXCR to reprocess the 5' RACE reads, holding one entry per CDR3 protein. Of about 780,000 distinct CDR3 sequences in the sample, approximately 65% were seen once. What was sequenced was blood. These receptors were obtained from a man aged 25 to 45 in good health. The CDR3 runs from the conserved cysteine through the conserved F or W. A D gene is named only where the DNA matches it firmly. Clone size is stated in some rows and not others, as once, few, many or a class when expanded.

cdr3_length | j_call | d_call | v_call | clone_size | cdr3_nt | cdr3_aa
15 | TRBJ1-2 | TRBD1 | TRBV20-1 | NA | TGCAGTGCCGCAGGGGCAGGGGGAATTACAGGCGGCTACACCTTC | CSAAGAGGITGGYTF
14 | TRBJ1-2 | NA | TRBV25-1 | NA | TGTGCCAGCAGTGGACAGGCCGCCTCCTGGGGCTACACCTTC | CASSGQAASWGYTF
14 | TRBJ2-1 | TRBD2 | TRBV5-1 | NA | TGCGCCAGCGGCTACGAACGGGGGGATCGGGAGCAGTTCTTC | CASGYERGDREQFF
15 | TRBJ2-7 | TRBD1 | TRBV11-1 | NA | TGTGCCAGCAGCGGCCGGGACAGGGGGCTCTACGAGCAGTACTTC | CASSGRDRGLYEQYF
14 | TRBJ2-3 | NA | TRBV10-3 | NA | TGTGCCATCAGTGAGAGGGTAAGCACAGATACGCAGTATTTT | CAISERVSTDTQYF
16 | TRBJ2-7 | NA | TRBV5-1 | once | TGCGCCAGCAGCTTGGCCCCGGGACTCAACTCCTACGAGCAGTACTTC | CASSLAPGLNSYEQYF
14 | TRBJ2-3 | TRBD2 | TRBV7-2 | NA | TGTGCCAGCAGCTGGGGAGGGGTAACAGATACGCAGTATTTT | CASSWGGVTDTQYF
17 | TRBJ2-3 | NA | TRBV6-6 | NA | TGTGCCAGCAGTTACAATCCGTTGTCCGGGAAGGGAGATACGCAGTATTTT | CASSYNPLSGKGDTQYF
16 | TRBJ2-3 | NA | TRBV4-3 | once | TGCGCCAGCAGCGAAGAGGCGGGACAGTACACAGATACGCAGTATTTT | CASSEEAGQYTDTQYF
18 | TRBJ2-1 | TRBD2 | TRBV7-2 | few | TGTGCCAGCAGCTTCAGCCCGCTGCCTAGCGGGGGGGCGAATGAGCAGTTCTTC | CASSFSPLPSGGANEQFF
11 | TRBJ1-2 | NA | TRBV7-9 | NA | TGTGCCAGCAGTTTAGTCGAAGGCTACACCTTC | CASSLVEGYTF
17 | TRBJ2-1 | TRBD2 | TRBV7-2 | NA | TGTGCCAGCAGCTTAGTGGCGGGGGGGACTATAGTTAATGAGCAGTTCTTC | CASSLVAGGTIVNEQFF
14 | TRBJ1-2 | TRBD1 | TRBV5-6 | NA | TGTGCCAGCAGCTCCCCCTCGGGACAGGGCGGCTACACCTTC | CASSSPSGQGGYTF
15 | TRBJ2-7 | NA | TRBV27 | NA | TGTGCCAGCAGCCAGGGGAGGGGAGGGGTCTACGAGCAGTACTTC | CASSQGRGGVYEQYF
14 | TRBJ2-1 | TRBD2 | TRBV28 | NA | TGTGCCAGCAGTCCGGGACTAGCGACCAATGAGCAGTTCTTC | CASSPGLATNEQFF
18 | TRBJ2-2 | NA | TRBV21-1 | NA | TGTGCCAGCAGCAACGGACCTACTAGCGGGGTGAACACCGGGGAGCTGTTTTTT | CASSNGPTSGVNTGELFF
16 | TRBJ2-3 | NA | TRBV28 | NA | TGTGCCAGCAGTTTTATAGGCCTCGAGAGTACAGATACGCAGTATTTT | CASSFIGLESTDTQYF
16 | TRBJ2-1 | NA | TRBV4-2 | NA | TGTGCCAGCAGCCAAGAAGGGACCGGTCCATTAAATGAGCAGTTCTTC | CASSQEGTGPLNEQFF
13 | TRBJ2-1 | NA | TRBV6-6 | NA | TGTGCCAGCAGTTACTACGGATCCAATGAGCAGTTCTTC | CASSYYGSNEQFF
15 | TRBJ2-1 | TRBD2 | TRBV6-2/TRBV6-3 | NA | TGTGCCAGCAGCCCCAGAGCGGGACTCCTAAATGAGCAGTTCTTC | CASSPRAGLLNEQFF
13 | TRBJ2-7 | NA | TRBV6-1 | NA | TGTGCCAGCAGTGAAGACGGGGACCACGAGCAGTACTTC | CASSEDGDHEQYF
14 | TRBJ2-5 | TRBD1 | TRBV7-2 | NA | TGTGCCAGCAGCTTAGGGGGACAGGGAGAGACCCAGTACTTC | CASSLGGQGETQYF
15 | TRBJ2-7 | NA | TRBV3-1 | many | TGTGCCAGCAGCCTACACCTGGGACACTTCTACGAGCAGTACTTC | CASSLHLGHFYEQYF
15 | TRBJ1-2 | NA | TRBV6-2/TRBV6-3 | NA | TGTGCCAGCACCCTAGGGAAGTGCTTCAACTATGGCTACACCTTC | CASTLGKCFNYGYTF
18 | TRBJ2-1 | TRBD2 | TRBV20-1 | NA | TGCAGTGCTAGAGATCACCTAGCGGGGGGTTACGGGGGCAATGAGCAGTTCTTC | CSARDHLAGGYGGNEQFF
17 | TRBJ2-2 | NA | TRBV7-8 | NA | TGTGCCAGCAGCATCGTGACAGCCCCCTCGAACACCGGGGAGCTGTTTTTT | CASSIVTAPSNTGELFF
14 | TRBJ2-3 | TRBD1 | TRBV7-2 | few | TGTGCCAGCAGCCAAGACAGGGCGGGAGATACGCAGTATTTT | CASSQDRAGDTQYF
12 | TRBJ2-7 | NA | TRBV6-2/TRBV6-3 | few | TGTGCCAGCAGTTACTCGTCCGAACTGCAGTACTTC | CASSYSSELQYF
16 | TRBJ2-1 | TRBD1 | TRBV5-1 | NA | TGCGCCAGCAGCGTCGGGACAGACTATACCTACAATGAGCAGTTCTTC | CASSVGTDYTYNEQFF
16 | TRBJ2-3 | NA | TRBV4-3 | NA | TGCGCCAGCAGCCAAGGAACGGGCAGATCCACAGATACGCAGTATTTT | CASSQGTGRSTDTQYF
18 | TRBJ2-3 | TRBD2 | TRBV9 | NA | TGTGCCAGCAGCGTAGATCCCGGACTAGCGGGGGGTTCGGATACGCAGTATTTT | CASSVDPGLAGGSDTQYF
15 | TRBJ2-1 | TRBD1 | TRBV4-2 | NA | TGTGCCAGCAGCCCGTATGGACAGGTCAAAAATGAGCAGTTCTTC | CASSPYGQVKNEQFF
16 | TRBJ2-7 | NA | TRBV7-2 | NA | TGTGCCAGCAGCCGAGAGGGTTTGGGCGTAGCCTACGAGCAGTACTTC | CASSREGLGVAYEQYF
18 | TRBJ2-5 | TRBD2 | TRBV12-3/TRBV12-4 | NA | TGTGCCAGCAGTCTAAAGGGACTAGCGGGGGGGCCCAGGGAGACCCAGTACTTC | CASSLKGLAGGPRETQYF
13 | TRBJ1-4 | NA | TRBV29-1 | NA | TGCAGCGTTGAAGACAGCCCGAATGAAAAACTGTTTTTT | CSVEDSPNEKLFF
17 | TRBJ2-7 | TRBD1 | TRBV13 | NA | TGTGCCAGCAGCGCCTACTATAAGGGACAGAGTACCCACGAGCAGTACTTC | CASSAYYKGQSTHEQYF
15 | TRBJ2-5 | NA | TRBV10-3 | few | TGTGCCATCAGTTCGGGGGGCACGTACCAAGAGACCCAGTACTTC | CAISSGGTYQETQYF
16 | TRBJ2-5 | NA | TRBV28 | NA | TGTGCCAGCAGTTCGGGAAGGGGGGGCTACCAAGAGACCCAGTACTTC | CASSSGRGGYQETQYF
14 | TRBJ2-7 | TRBD1 | TRBV18 | NA | TGTGCCAGCTCGACGGCCGGGACAGGCTACGAGCAGTACTTC | CASSTAGTGYEQYF
14 | TRBJ2-5 | NA | TRBV6-2/TRBV6-3 | NA | TGTGCCAGCATCGACGCCGCCGGTGGGGAGACCCAGTACTTC | CASIDAAGGETQYF
14 | TRBJ1-5 | NA | TRBV7-2 | NA | TGTGCCAGCAGCCCTGTCGGCGGCAATCAGCCCCAGCATTTT | CASSPVGGNQPQHF
12 | TRBJ2-7 | NA | TRBV20-1 | many | TGCAGTGCTAGAGAACAGCCCTACGAGCAGTACTTC | CSAREQPYEQYF
15 | TRBJ2-1 | TRBD2 | TRBV6-2/TRBV6-3 | few | TGTGCCAGCAGTTTATTTCTAGCGGTGAACAATGAGCAGTTCTTC | CASSLFLAVNNEQFF
14 | TRBJ2-5 | TRBD2 | TRBV7-2 | once | TGTGCCAGCAGCCCAGTACTAGCGGGGAGGGAGCAGTACTTC | CASSPVLAGREQYF
17 | TRBJ2-1 | TRBD1 | TRBV20-1 | NA | TGCAGTGCTAGAGAGATAAGGGGACAGGGCTCCTACAATGAGCAGTTCTTC | CSAREIRGQGSYNEQFF
15 | TRBJ2-5 | NA | TRBV11-2 | NA | TGTGCCAGCAGCTTAGGGACAGTGGGGAGAGAGACCCAGTACTTC | CASSLGTVGRETQYF
15 | TRBJ1-4 | NA | TRBV9 | NA | TGTGCCAGCAGCGCGGTATCCGGGACGAATGAAAAACTGTTTTTT | CASSAVSGTNEKLFF
15 | TRBJ1-2 | NA | TRBV9 | NA | TGTACCAGCAGCCTCCCCCGGGGAAATAACTATGGCTACACCTTC | CTSSLPRGNNYGYTF
16 | TRBJ2-6 | NA | TRBV6-5 | NA | TGTGCCAGCAGTCCTGCGCTCCGATCTGGGGCCAACGTCCTGACTTTC | CASSPALRSGANVLTF
12 | TRBJ2-3 | TRBD1 | TRBV20-1 | few | TGCAGTGCCACAGGGGACACAGATACGCAGTATTTT | CSATGDTDTQYF
15 | TRBJ2-1 | NA | TRBV7-9 | NA | TGTGCCAGCAGCCACCAACTGAGCTCCTACAATGAGCAGTTCTTC | CASSHQLSSYNEQFF
11 | TRBJ2-7 | NA | TRBV6-5 | NA | TGTGCCAGTCACGGGGCATACGAGCAGTACTTC | CASHGAYEQYF
12 | TRBJ2-1 | TRBD2 | TRBV4-1 | many | TGCGCCAGCAGCTATACTCGGGACTATCAGTTCTTC | CASSYTRDYQFF
14 | TRBJ2-3 | TRBD2 | TRBV2 | NA | TGTGCCAGCAAAAGCGGGGACGGCACAGATACGCAGTATTTT | CASKSGDGTDTQYF